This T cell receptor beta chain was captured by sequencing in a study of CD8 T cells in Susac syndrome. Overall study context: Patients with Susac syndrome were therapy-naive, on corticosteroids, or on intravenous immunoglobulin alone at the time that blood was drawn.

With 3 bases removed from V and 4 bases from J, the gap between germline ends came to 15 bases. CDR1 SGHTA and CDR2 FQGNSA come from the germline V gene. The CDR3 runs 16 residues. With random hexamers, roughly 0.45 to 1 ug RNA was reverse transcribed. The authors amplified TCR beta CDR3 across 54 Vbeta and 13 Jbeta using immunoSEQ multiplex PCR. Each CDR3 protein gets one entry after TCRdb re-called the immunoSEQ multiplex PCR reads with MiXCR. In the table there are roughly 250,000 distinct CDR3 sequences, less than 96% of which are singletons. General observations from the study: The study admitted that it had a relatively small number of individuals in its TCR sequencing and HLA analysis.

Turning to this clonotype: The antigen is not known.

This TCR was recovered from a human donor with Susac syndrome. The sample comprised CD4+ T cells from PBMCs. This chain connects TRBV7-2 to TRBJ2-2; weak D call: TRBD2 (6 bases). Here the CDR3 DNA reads TGTGCCAGCAGCTTGGTTGGCGGGGCAAGCACCGGGGAGCTGTTTTTT. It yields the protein CASSLVGGASTGELFF.